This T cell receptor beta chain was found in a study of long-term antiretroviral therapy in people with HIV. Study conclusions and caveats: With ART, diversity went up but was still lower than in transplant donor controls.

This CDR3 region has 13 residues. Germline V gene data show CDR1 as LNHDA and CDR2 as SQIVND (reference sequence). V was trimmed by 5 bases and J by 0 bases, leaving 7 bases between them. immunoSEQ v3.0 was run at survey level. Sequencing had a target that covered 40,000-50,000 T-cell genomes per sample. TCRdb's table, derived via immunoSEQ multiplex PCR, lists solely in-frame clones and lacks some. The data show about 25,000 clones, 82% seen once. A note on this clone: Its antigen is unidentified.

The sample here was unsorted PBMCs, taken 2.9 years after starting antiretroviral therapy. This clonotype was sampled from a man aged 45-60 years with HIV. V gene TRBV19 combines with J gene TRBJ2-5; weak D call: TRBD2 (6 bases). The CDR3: CASSGGNQETQYF. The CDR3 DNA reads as TGTGCCAGTAGTGGAGGGAACCAAGAGACCCAGTACTTC.